This is a list of T cell receptor beta chains from one sample in a study of PD-1 blockade in classical Hodgkin lymphoma. The data were produced by immunoSEQ multiplex PCR, yet TCRdb's version contains in-frame clones alone and is incomplete. The sample has some 3,200 clones, roughly three quarters seen once. Sequencing was carried out using CD8+ T cells from blood. The receptors stem from a human donor with classical Hodgkin lymphoma. The CDR3 runs from the conserved cysteine through the conserved F or W. Fields, in order: J gene, D gene, CDR3 length, clone size, V gene, CDR3 DNA, CDR3 protein. A D gene is named only where the DNA matches it firmly. The size field is filled for only some rows; it gives once, few, many or a size class.

TRBJ1-2 - 13 - TRBV7-9 TGTGCCAGCAGTTTTACAAATAACTATGGCTACACCTTC CASSFTNNYGYTF
TRBJ2-1 TRBD2 13 - TRBV28 TGTGCCAGCAGTTTTGGGCTAGCGGGGGAGCAGTTCTTC CASSFGLAGEQFF
TRBJ2-1 TRBD2 16 large TRBV9 TGTGCCAGCAGCGTAAAGACTAGCGGGACCTACAATGAGCAGTTCTTC CASSVKTSGTYNEQFF
TRBJ2-2 - 15 - TRBV5-4 TGTGCCAGCAGCTTGGGGCTAGAGGGGACCGGGGAGCTGTTTTTT CASSLGLEGTGELFF
TRBJ2-1 - 14 - TRBV27 TGTGCCAGCAGTTTAACCGGGACGGGTGATGAGCAGTTCTTC CASSLTGTGDEQFF
TRBJ2-7 TRBD2 14 - TRBV6-1 TGTGCCAGCAGTGGACTAGCGGGGAGCGACGAGCAGTACTTC CASSGLAGSDEQYF
TRBJ2-7 - 15 few TRBV4-3 TGCGCCAGCAGCCAAGTTCCGACTATTACCTACGAGCAGTACTTC CASSQVPTITYEQYF
TRBJ2-1 TRBD1 15 - TRBV6-4 TGTGCCAGCAGTGACTCGACAGGGGGCTACAATGAGCAGTTCTTC CASSDSTGGYNEQFF
TRBJ1-1 - 14 few TRBV6-1 TGTGCCAGCACCAAGAGGGGCGTACAAGAAAGGGCTTTCTTT CASTKRGVQERAFF
TRBJ1-2 TRBD1 11 few TRBV6-1 TGTGCCAGCAGCCACAGGGGGCGAAGCACCTTC CASSHRGRSTF
TRBJ2-3 - 17 - TRBV4-3 TGCGCCAGCAGCCAAGATCGGTTCGGGACCGACACAGATACGCAGTATTTT CASSQDRFGTDTDTQYF
TRBJ2-3 - 11 - TRBV19 TGTGCCAGTAGTATCACAGATACGCAGTATTTT CASSITDTQYF